This T cell receptor (beta chain) was found in a study of cytomegalovirus exposure and HLA in healthy donors (dated by TCRdb to the late 2010s). Study-level background: A later analysis indicated that the 95 to 150 validation repertoires were generated on the platform also employed for the roughly 730 repertoires of the first cohort. In addition to the first cohort of about 650 subjects, a separate validation cohort of over 90 different subjects was used. The study aimed to test whether signatures of past pathogen exposure could be identified by cataloging public T cell receptors. High-throughput TCR immunosequencing, statistical association of individual TCRs with disease status, and machine learning were combined to predict cytomegalovirus infection status.

Preparation of the library involved the immunoSEQ multiplex PCR assay. In the paper's pipeline: A statistical classification framework was developed to diagnose cytomegalovirus status using the catalog of TCR beta chain sequences. TCRdb carries this immuneACCESS record with in-frame sequences only. Its versions omit some clonotypes, under half of them owing to an unresolved V gene in the studies checked, with the rest unexplained. V and J calls plus clone size are reproduced from that table; the DNA served to infer D and trimming. The sample contains fewer than 250,000 clones, roughly 83% of them found a single time. In total, the top ten clones hold roughly 13% of the sample. To note about this clone: Its antigen is currently not known. Base qualities are not provided; no much larger clone lies one nucleotide away.

The investigation overall reported the following: The authors suggested that the approach could potentially be extended to other disease states and immunological phenotypes. Most TCR sequences were seen in very few donors, while some public TCRs were found in many individuals. Three of the identified cytomegalovirus-associated TCR beta chains were confirmed in vitro to be specific for cytomegalovirus antigens. The classifier was reported to diagnose cytomegalovirus status with high specificity and sensitivity in both the original cohort and the validation cohort. A later analysis had no HLA typing for the validation cohort, so co-occurrence there was scored across all 110 or so repertoires. Subsequent analysis determined that TCRs grouped into clusters in the first cohort also showed a tendency toward co-occurrence across the approximately 120 validation repertoires, and 90% to 95% of cluster scores exceeded 0. The study listed 150 to 200 TCR beta chains as associated with cytomegalovirus.

The donors were included in the validation cohort of 130 or so subjects, a group kept apart from the roughly 680-subject first cohort. Taken from the germline V gene (reference sequence), the CDR1 and CDR2 loops are SGHNT and YYREEE. V is pared back by 4 bases and J by 2 bases, with 15 bases lying between the germline termini. From the cysteine through the phenylalanine, the CDR3 covers 15 amino acids. The read is trimmed to its CDR3 DNA, 45 bases read in frame from base 1. The sequence is built from TRBV5-4 and TRBJ1-1, with TRBD1 tentatively as D gene (6 bases match). The material sequenced was PBMCs. This clonotype originated in a woman aged 30 to 39 in good health and CMV-seropositive. The CDR3 sequence is CASSRRGAQNTEAFF. The nucleotide sequence is TGTGCCAGCAGCCGGAGGGGGGCTCAAAACACTGAAGCTTTCTTT.